These 15 T cell receptor beta chains came from one sample sequenced in a study of T cell responses to AZD1222 COVID-19 vaccine. Measured with immunoSEQ multiplex PCR; TCRdb has only the in-frame clones, and not every one. The sample carries approximately 150,000 clones, around nine tenths recorded once. The material was peripheral blood, obtained 28 days after the second AZD1222 dose. The receptors shown here come from an adult who received the AZD1222 COVID-19 vaccine.

The chain combines TRBV3-1 (or the pseudogene TRBV3-2) with TRBJ2-1; 10 bases line up with TRBD2. CDR1 and CDR2 (germline): LGHDT, YNNKEL (reference sequence). V was pared by 1 base and J by 7 bases, with 7 bases of the junction left unmatched. The CDR3 runs to 16 residues. The CDR3 coding sequence is TGTGCCAGCAGCCAAGCGAGCGGGAGGGCCAGGAATGAGCAGTTCTTC. Translated, it gives CASSQASGRARNEQFF.

This chain joins TRBV27 and TRBJ1-3; D might be TRBD1 (5 bases). The germline gives CDR1 MNHEY, CDR2 SMNVEV (reference sequence). The CDR3 length is 16 residues. Trimming left V 5 bases short and J 5 bases short, with 19 bases between. CDR3 region: CASSPSGGGRRNTIYF. CDR3 nucleotide sequence: TGTGCCAGCAGTCCGTCCGGGGGAGGTAGAAGAAACACCATATATTTT.

With respect to this clone: At the DNA level, this CDR3 is encoded by other sequences in the same sample as well. The chain combines TRBV18 with TRBJ1-2; D is uncertain. Per germline, CDR1 KGHSH and CDR2 LQKENI. The V and J ends lost 6 bases and 0 bases respectively, with 8 bases between them. The CDR3 totals 13 residues. CDR3 loop: CASSPDPNYGYTF. CDR3 DNA sequence: TGTGCCAGCTCTCCAGATCCTAACTATGGCTACACCTTC. The full variable domain, rest sourced from reference TRBV18 and TRBJ1-2, is NAGVMQNPRHLVRRRGQEARLRCSPMKGHSHVYWYRQLPEEGLKFMVYLQKENIIDESGMPKERFSAEFPKEGPSILRIQQVVRGDSAAYFCASSPDPNYGYTFGSGTRLTVV.

The rearrangement links TRBV25-1 to TRBJ1-6; perhaps TRBD1 as D (5 bases). Between the trimmed V and J ends, which lost 5 bases and 7 bases, there was a span of 15 bases. CDR1 is MGHDK, CDR2 SYGVNS, per germline. This CDR3 has 15 amino acids. This chain's CDR3 is CASSFGAMGNSPLHF. Written as DNA, the CDR3 is TGTGCCAGCAGTTTCGGGGCTATGGGAAATTCACCCCTCCACTTT.

The chain combines TRBV19 with TRBJ1-1, with no clear D. The V and J ends lost 7 bases and 4 bases respectively, with 13 bases between them. The germline V gene encodes CDR1 LNHDA and CDR2 SQIVND (reference sequence). This CDR3 contains 13 residues. The CDR3 protein is CASIQVPGTEAFF. The CDR3 nucleotides read TGTGCCAGTATCCAGGTCCCGGGCACTGAAGCTTTCTTT.

The rearrangement joins TRBV18 to TRBJ1-1; 7 bases are shared with TRBD1. The CDR3 covers 15 residues. CDR1 KGHSH and CDR2 LQKENI come from the germline V gene. V lost 3 bases and J lost 5; bases outside the gene matches: 9. The CDR3 sequence is CASSPSGQGVTEAFF. DNA for the CDR3: TGTGCCAGCTCACCTTCGGGGCAGGGGGTAACTGAAGCTTTCTTT.

The rearrangement joins TRBV7-8 to TRBJ1-2; 11 nucleotides align to TRBD1. The CDR3 runs to 15 residues. The J segment lost 3 bases and the V segment lost 1 base, leaving 1 base of the junction unmatched. Per the germline V gene, CDR1 is SGHVS and CDR2 is FQNEAQ. This CDR3 reads CASSLGDRGDYGYTF. Written as DNA, the CDR3 is TGTGCCAGCAGCTTAGGGGACAGGGGGGACTATGGCTACACCTTC.

J is TRBJ1-1 and V is TRBV5-6; D is ambiguous. The CDR3 contains 13 residues. Germline CDR1 reads SGHDT; CDR2 reads YYEEEE. The V end lost 0 bases, the J end lost 8 bases, and 11 bases lay between the germline ends. The CDR3 reads CASSLVQSGEAFF. The CDR3 DNA reads as TGTGCCAGCAGCTTGGTGCAGAGTGGGGAAGCTTTCTTT.

This chain joins TRBV4-1 and TRBJ2-2; 10 bases match TRBD2. Trimming took 1 base from V and 1 from J; bases not matched to a gene: 0. The germline V gene has CDR1 MGHRA and CDR2 YSYEKL. CDR3 length: 16 residues. The CDR3 coding sequence is TGCGCCAGCAGCCAAGTAGCGGGAGGGAACACCGGGGAGCTGTTTTTT. Encoded protein: CASSQVAGGNTGELFF.

The chain links TRBV6-4 to TRBJ2-1; unclear D gene. This CDR3 region has 13 residues. Deletions cut 2 bases from V and 0 bases from J, with 2 bases between. Germline assignment: CDR1 MRHNA and CDR2 SNTAGT. The CDR3 region is CASSDNSYNEQFF. The CDR3, as DNA: TGTGCCAGCAGTGACAACTCCTACAATGAGCAGTTCTTC.

The chain links TRBV18 to TRBJ2-7; either TRBD1 or TRBD2 may supply D (5 bases each). Germline assignment: CDR1 KGHSH and CDR2 LQKENI. Trimming left V 1 base short and J 2 bases short, with 12 bases between. CDR3 length equals 15 residues. For the CDR3, the DNA is TGTGCCAGCTCACCACTCCCAGGGAGTCCCTACGAGCAGTACTTC. Translated, it gives CASSPLPGSPYEQYF.

The rearrangement uses TRBV5-6 and TRBJ2-7; 11 bases are shared with TRBD1. The CDR3 length is 15 residues. Germline CDR1 and CDR2: SGHDT and YYEEEE. The ends lost 0 bases at V and 7 bases at J; junction bases unmatched: 6. In DNA, the CDR3 is TGTGCCAGCAGCTTGGTGGGACAGGGGGTGAGAGAGCAGTACTTC. As protein: CASSLVGQGVREQYF.

Comments on this clone: The junction does not match germline at one end; this may be a read error. This rearrangement joins TRBV5-1 to TRBJ1-1; D is undetermined. Germline values: CDR1 SGHRS, CDR2 YFSETQ. There are 13 residues in the CDR3. CDR3 residues: CASSLEVKTEAFF. Here the CDR3 DNA reads TGCGCCAGCAGCTTGGAAGTGAAGACTGAAGCTTTCTTT.

The chain joins TRBV27 to TRBJ2-2; D is ambiguous. This CDR3 is built from 14 residues. V lost 3 bases to trimming and J lost 1 base, with 6 bases between them. Germline V gene data show CDR1 as MNHEY and CDR2 as SMNVEV (reference sequence). CDR3 nucleotide sequence: TGTGCCAGCAGTTTTGCCATGAACACCGGGGAGCTGTTTTTT. As protein: CASSFAMNTGELFF.

The chain employs TRBV13 and TRBJ2-2, with 7 bases aligning to TRBD2. The CDR3 spans 16 residues. The V gene's germline CDR1 is PRHDT and CDR2 FYEKMQ (reference sequence). The V and J ends lost 2 bases and 6 bases, in that order; junction bases with no gene match: 9. The CDR3: CASSLPAGVGPGELFF. CDR3 bases: TGTGCCAGCAGCTTACCCGCGGGAGTTGGGCCCGGGGAGCTGTTTTTT.